This TCR beta chain was captured by sequencing in a study of HIV-infected patients and healthy controls. From germline, CDR1 is KGHSH and CDR2 LQKENI. The CDR3 runs 16 residues. Trimming cost V 3 bases and J 10 bases, with 22 bases left between them. TCRdb reprocessed the 5' RACE reads with MiXCR, giving one entry per CDR3 protein. The sample records almost 65,000 distinct CDR3 sequences, approximately 21% being singletons. The chain has TRBV18 and TRBJ1-5; D might be TRBD1 (5 bases). Sequencing was performed on CD4+ T cells from blood. The TCR sequence derives from a human donor in good health. DNA for the CDR3: TGTGCCAGCTCACCGGGGCAGGGAGTGGTCCCGGGCCCCCAGCATTTT. Amino acids: CASSPGQGVVPGPQHF.